The clone carrying this T cell receptor beta chain occurred a few times. The antigen is unknown. The sample comes from a study of T cell repertoires in cytomegalovirus infection. TCRdb analysed the reads with MiXCR anew, one entry per CDR3 protein. Here the sample spans some 310,000 distinct CDR3 sequences, around 25% being singletons. The germline V and J ends were trimmed by 3 bases and 6 bases, with 12 bases remaining between them. Germline V lookup: CDR1 MNHEY, CDR2 SMNVEV (reference sequence). The CDR3 length is 13 residues. The chain combines TRBV27 with TRBJ2-7, with D perhaps TRBD1 or TRBD2 (5 bases each). The TCR comes from a human donor in good health (CMV status not recorded). Some clones in this sample may be carry-over from other donors' samples. The input for sequencing was cultured PBMCs, taken from culture after CMV antigen stimulation. DNA of the CDR3: TGTGCCAGCAGTTTTACGGGAACAGGCGAGCAGTACTTC. Its translation is CASSFTGTGEQYF.